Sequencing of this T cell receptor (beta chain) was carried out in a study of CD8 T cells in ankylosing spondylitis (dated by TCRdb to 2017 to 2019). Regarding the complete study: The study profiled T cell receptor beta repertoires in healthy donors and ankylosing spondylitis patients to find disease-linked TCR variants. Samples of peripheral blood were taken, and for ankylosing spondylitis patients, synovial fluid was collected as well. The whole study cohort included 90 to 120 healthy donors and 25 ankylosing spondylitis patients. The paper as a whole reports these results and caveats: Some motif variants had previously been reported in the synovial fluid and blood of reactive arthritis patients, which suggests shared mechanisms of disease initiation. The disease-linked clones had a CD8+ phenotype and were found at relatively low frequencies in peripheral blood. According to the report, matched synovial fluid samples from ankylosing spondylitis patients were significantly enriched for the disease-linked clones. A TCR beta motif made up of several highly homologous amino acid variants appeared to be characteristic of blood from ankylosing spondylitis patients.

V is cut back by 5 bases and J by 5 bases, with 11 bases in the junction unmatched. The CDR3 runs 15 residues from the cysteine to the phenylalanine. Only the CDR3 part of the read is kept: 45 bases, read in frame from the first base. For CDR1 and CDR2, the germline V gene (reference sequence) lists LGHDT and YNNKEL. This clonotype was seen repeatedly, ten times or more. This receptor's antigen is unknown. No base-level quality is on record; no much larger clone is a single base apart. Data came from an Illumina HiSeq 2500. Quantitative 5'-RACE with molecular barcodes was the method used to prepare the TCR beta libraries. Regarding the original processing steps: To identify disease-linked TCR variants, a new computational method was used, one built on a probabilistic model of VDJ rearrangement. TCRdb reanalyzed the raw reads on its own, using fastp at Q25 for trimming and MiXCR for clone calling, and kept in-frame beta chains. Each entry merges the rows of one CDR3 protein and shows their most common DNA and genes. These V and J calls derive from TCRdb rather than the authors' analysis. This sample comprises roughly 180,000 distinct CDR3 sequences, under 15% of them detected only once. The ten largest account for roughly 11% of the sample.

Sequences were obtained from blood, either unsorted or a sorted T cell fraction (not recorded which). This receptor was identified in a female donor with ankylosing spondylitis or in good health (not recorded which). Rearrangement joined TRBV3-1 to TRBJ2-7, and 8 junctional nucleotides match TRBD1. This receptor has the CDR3 CASSFLGQGSHEQYF. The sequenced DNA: TGTGCCAGCAGCTTTCTCGGACAGGGTTCCCACGAGCAGTACTTC.